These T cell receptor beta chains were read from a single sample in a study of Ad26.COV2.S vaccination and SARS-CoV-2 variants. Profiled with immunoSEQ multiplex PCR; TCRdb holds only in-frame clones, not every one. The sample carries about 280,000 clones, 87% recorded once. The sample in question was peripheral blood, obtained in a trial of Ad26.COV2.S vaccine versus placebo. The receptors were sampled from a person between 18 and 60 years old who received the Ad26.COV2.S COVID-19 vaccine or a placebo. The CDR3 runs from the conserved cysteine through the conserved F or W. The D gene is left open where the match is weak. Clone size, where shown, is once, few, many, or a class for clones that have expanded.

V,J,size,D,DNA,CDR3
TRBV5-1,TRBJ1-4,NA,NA,TGCGCCAGCAGCTTAGACAGAATCGGGAAACTGTTTTTT,CASSLDRIGKLFF
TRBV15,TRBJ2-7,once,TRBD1,TGTGCCACCAGCAGAGTCCAGGGGGACTACGAGCAGTACTTC,CATSRVQGDYEQYF
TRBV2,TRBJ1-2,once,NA,TGTGCCAGCAGTGATTTAGGTCTTCTCTATGGCTACACCTTC,CASSDLGLLYGYTF
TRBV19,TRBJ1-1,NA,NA,TGTGCCAGTAACTCCAGGTGGGGAATCTCGAACACTGAAGCTTTCTTT,CASNSRWGISNTEAFF
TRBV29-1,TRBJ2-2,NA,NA,TGCAGCGTTGAACGGGGGCACGGGGAGCTGTTTTTT,CSVERGHGELFF
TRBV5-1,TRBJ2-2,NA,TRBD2,TGCGCCAGCAGCCTCCTCCCAAGAGCGGGAGGCTACACCGGGGAGCTGTTTTTT,CASSLLPRAGGYTGELFF
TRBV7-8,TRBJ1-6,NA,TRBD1,TGTGCCAGCAGCTTTTTGACAGGGAATTCACCCCTCCACTTT,CASSFLTGNSPLHF
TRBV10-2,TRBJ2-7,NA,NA,TGCGCCAGCAGTGATAGGGAGGCCTACGAGCAGTACTTC,CASSDREAYEQYF
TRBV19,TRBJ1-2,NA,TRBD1,TGTGCCAGTAGTATAGAAGGCCGAGACAGGGTTCATGGCTACACCTTC,CASSIEGRDRVHGYTF
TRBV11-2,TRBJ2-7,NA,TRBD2,TGTGCCAGCAGCTTAGATCAGGGCGGGAGGGCCTACGAGCAGTACTTC,CASSLDQGGRAYEQYF
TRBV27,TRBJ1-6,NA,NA,TGTGCCACCAAAGCCAGTAATTCACCCCTCCACTTT,CATKASNSPLHF